These 13 T cell receptor beta chains were all obtained from the same sample, sequenced in a study of Graves' ophthalmopathy and Graves' hyperthyroidism. RNA transcripts served as template for amplifying TCR beta CDR3 sequences. RT-PCR in the first round used HTBI primers; a second-round multiplex PCR followed. TCRdb re-analysed the multiplex PCR reads in MiXCR, keeping a single row per CDR3 protein. This table has some 750,000 distinct CDR3 sequences, roughly two fifths appearing once. Sequencing input: peripheral blood. All receptors derive from an adult man with Graves' ophthalmopathy.

This clonotype showed up many times. The chain couples TRBV19 to TRBJ1-1; TRBD1 matches at 8 bases. V shed 5 bases, J shed 1 base, and the junction held 6 bases outside the gene matches. Germline V CDR1 and CDR2: LNHDA, SQIVND (reference sequence). The CDR3 loop spans 15 amino acids. Written as DNA, the CDR3 is TGTGCCAGTAGTGGCGGACAGGGACCGAACACTGAAGCTTTCTTT. The encoded protein is CASSGGQGPNTEAFF.

Points on this clonotype: This may arise from a read error, as a much more abundant clone is one base away. In this CDR3 the conserved last residue, phenylalanine or tryptophan, is missing, so a read error is likely. This chain uses TRBV29-1 with TRBJ1-1; D unclear. Germline-derived CDR1 and CDR2 are SQVTM and ANQGSEA. The length of the CDR3 is 11 residues. Trimming cost V 6 bases and J 0 bases, with 5 bases left between them. CDR3 nucleotide sequence: TGCAGCGTCAGGCTGAACACTGAAGCTTTCCTT. It encodes CSVRLNTEAFL.

This clonotype was detected ten times or more. This sequence joins TRBV19 and TRBJ1-1; D is perhaps TRBD1 (6 bases). Looked up from germline, CDR1 is LNHDA and CDR2 is SQIVND (reference sequence). The CDR3 runs 12 residues. V dropped 2 bases and J dropped 11 bases, with 12 bases sitting between them. The CDR3 region has the DNA TGTGCCAGTAGTATATGGCCAGGGGCGGCTTTCTTT. Its translation: CASSIWPGAAFF.

J is TRBJ1-4 and V is TRBV6-1, with TRBD1 identical over 8 bases. The CDR3 sequence is 15 residues long. Germline CDR1 is MNHNS and CDR2 is SASEGT. After removal of 4 bases from V and 7 bases from J, the junction contained 8 bases not matched to a gene. Here the CDR3 DNA reads TGTGCCAGCAGTGTAGAGACAGGGGATGCTGAAAAACTGTTTTTT. The encoded protein is CASSVETGDAEKLFF.

The rearrangement uses TRBV7-2 and TRBJ1-2; D gene uncertain. Trimming stripped 8 bases from V and 4 bases from J, with 14 bases between. The germline V gene has CDR1 SGHTA and CDR2 FQGNSA. The CDR3 is made up of 13 amino acids. The CDR3 coding sequence is TGTGCCAGCCCCCTAATCGACCTCTATGGCTACACCTTC. It specifies CASPLIDLYGYTF.

This chain connects TRBV24-1 to TRBJ1-5; 7 nucleotides align to TRBD1. The length of the CDR3 is 16 residues. Germline V gene data show CDR1 as KGHDR and CDR2 as SFDVKD. The V segment lost 4 bases and the J segment 2 bases; nucleotides outside the gene matches: 7. CDR3 in amino acids: CATSEPGGGGNQPQHF. CDR3 nucleotides: TGTGCCACCAGTGAACCGGGAGGGGGCGGCAATCAGCCCCAGCATTTT.

On this clonotype itself: The junction shows a germline mismatch at one end, possibly a read error. The chain is built from TRBV9 and TRBJ1-6; the match to TRBD1 covers 9 bases. Germline V lookup: CDR1 SGDLS, CDR2 YYNGEE. The CDR3 runs 18 residues. The CDR3 DNA follows: TGCGCCAGCAGCTTGACCCCGGGACAGGGTAATAATAATTCACCCCTCCACTTT. Its protein is CASSLTPGQGNNNSPLHF.

This chain joins TRBV19 and TRBJ2-6; 9 nucleotides agree with TRBD2. V shed 5 bases, J shed 4 bases, and the junction held 12 bases outside the gene matches. Germline V gene data show CDR1 as LNHDA and CDR2 as SQIVND (reference sequence). The CDR3 loop spans 18 amino acids. Written as DNA, the CDR3 is TGTGCCAGTAGTCAGGCGGGAGGGCTTCCCACCGGGGCCAACGTCCTGACTTTC. It specifies CASSQAGGLPTGANVLTF.

This chain uses TRBV7-9 with TRBJ1-1; the D gene is possibly TRBD1 (6 bases). V was pared by 4 bases and J by 5 bases, with 17 bases between. The CDR3 has 15 amino acids. Germline CDR1 and CDR2: SEHNR and FQNEAQ (reference sequence). The CDR3 nucleotides are TGTGCCAGCAGCTCCGCCTGGGGGGGGCAGACTGAAGCTTTCTTT. This codes for CASSSAWGGQTEAFF.

The CDR3 region has the DNA TGTGCCAGCAGTTACTCGTACCGTCACGCCTCCTACGAGCAGTACTTC. As protein: CASSYSYRHASYEQYF. V is TRBV14 and J is TRBJ2-7; D is undetermined. Per the germline V gene, CDR1 is SGHDN and CDR2 is FVKESK. The CDR3 covers 16 residues. Trimming took 6 bases from V and 0 from J, leaving 18 bases between them.

Only a few counts were recorded for this clonotype. The CDR3 spells CSASGQGDSPLHF. The CDR3 nucleotides are TGCAGTGCTAGCGGACAGGGGGACTCACCCCTCCACTTT. The V call is TRBV20-1, the J call TRBJ1-6; 10 bases align to TRBD1. Trimming removed 3 bases from V and 10 bases from J; junction bases left unmatched: 3. The CDR3 length is 13 residues. Germline assignment: CDR1 DFQATT and CDR2 SNEGSKA (reference sequence).

The chain carries TRBV6-1 and TRBJ1-6; 7 nucleotides match TRBD1. From germline, CDR1 is MNHNS and CDR2 SASEGT. The J segment lost 3 bases and the V segment lost 6 bases, leaving 11 bases of the junction unmatched. CDR3 length: 17 residues. The CDR3 reads CASSPRRTGLYNSPLHF. The CDR3 coding sequence is TGTGCCAGCAGCCCCAGGAGGACAGGCCTCTATAATTCACCCCTCCACTTT.

This clonotype has a count of ten or more. The chain combines TRBV25-1 with TRBJ2-2, with TRBD2 identical over 14 bases. V shed 3 bases and J 7 bases; nucleotides not matched to a gene: 7. CDR3 size: 17 residues. Germline CDR1 is MGHDK and CDR2 is SYGVNS. For the CDR3, the DNA is TGTGCCAGCAGTGATTGGGGACTAGCGGGAGCGGACGGGGAGCTGTTTTTT. It codes for CASSDWGLAGADGELFF.